Shown below are 11 T cell receptor beta chains from a single sample sequenced in a study of blood T cell repertoires in COVID-19. Sequenced by immunoSEQ multiplex PCR; TCRdb stores in-frame clones only, minus some. The data contain 80,000 to 100,000 clones, roughly 80% of them singletons. Material: peripheral blood. The source of these receptors is a man aged 55 to 70 with acute or convalescent COVID-19.

The J gene is TRBJ1-4, the V gene TRBV6-5, with 9 positions matching TRBD1. The CDR3 spans 15 residues. CDR1 and CDR2 from the germline V gene are MNHEY and SVGAGI. J lost 4 bases, V lost 6 bases, and 6 bases had no gene match. The CDR3 spells CASSGQGSLNEKLFF. Here the CDR3 DNA reads TGTGCCAGCAGCGGACAGGGGAGCCTTAATGAAAAACTGTTTTTT.

The V call is TRBV6-5, the J call TRBJ2-3; 13 bases match TRBD2. Losses at the gene ends were 4 bases for V and 2 bases for J; bases not matched to a gene: 3. This CDR3 spans 16 amino acids. Germline loops: CDR1 MNHEY, CDR2 SVGAGI. The CDR3 DNA follows: TGTGCCAGCAGTTTTGGACTAGCGGGAGCCACAGATACGCAGTATTTT. Amino acid sequence: CASSFGLAGATDTQYF.

The chain employs TRBV5-1 and TRBJ1-2; 9 bases line up with TRBD1. This CDR3 spans 14 amino acids. The germline V gene has CDR1 SGHRS and CDR2 YFSETQ. J was trimmed by 6 bases and V by 5 bases; bases with no gene match: 8. In nucleotides, the CDR3 is TGCGCCAGCAGTACTTGGGACAGGGCGAATGGCTACACCTTC. Amino acids: CASSTWDRANGYTF.

The rearrangement uses TRBV4-1 and TRBJ2-1; no definite D call. The V end was cut by 1 base, the J end by 8 bases, with 12 bases between. Germline CDR1 is MGHRA and CDR2 is YSYEKL. This CDR3 has 14 residues. The chain's CDR3 is CASSQVRELDEQFF. CDR3 DNA: TGCGCCAGCAGCCAAGTTCGTGAGCTCGATGAGCAGTTCTTC.

The gene calls are TRBV28 and TRBJ2-7, with 11 nucleotides matching TRBD2. The CDR3 is 15 amino acids. Germline-derived CDR1 and CDR2 are MDHEN and SYDVKM. J was trimmed by 4 bases and V by 3 bases; bases with no gene match: 5. The CDR3 DNA reads TGTGCCAGCAGTTTCGCCGGGACTAGCGGTTACGAGCAGTACTTC. Translating it yields CASSFAGTSGYEQYF. The full variable domain, in which reference TRBV28 and TRBJ2-7 provide the parts outside the CDR3, is DVKVTQSSRYLVKRTGEKVFLECVQDMDHENMFWYRQDPGLGLRLIYFSYDVKMKEKGDIPEGYSVSREKKERFSLILESASTNQTSMYLCASSFAGTSGYEQYFGPGTRLTVT.

This clone was seen only once. This chain connects TRBV4-3 to TRBJ2-2; tentative D call: TRBD1 (5 bases). The germline V gene has CDR1 LGHNA and CDR2 YSLEER. The CDR3 loop spans 15 amino acids. Trimming took 0 bases from V and 6 from J, leaving 11 bases between them. The CDR3 sequence: CASSQDSEGAGELFF. The CDR3 DNA is TGCGCCAGCAGCCAAGATTCAGAAGGGGCCGGGGAGCTGTTTTTT.

The rearrangement joins TRBV6-5 to TRBJ2-1; 14 bases are a match to TRBD2. The CDR3 spans 15 residues. J gave up 6 bases and V 8 bases, and 6 bases lay outside the gene matches. The germline V gene has CDR1 MNHEY and CDR2 SVGAGI. The CDR3 bases are TGTGCCAGCCGAGAGACTAGCGGGAGGGTCAATGAGCAGTTCTTC. The encoded protein is CASRETSGRVNEQFF.

The chain is built from TRBV28 and TRBJ1-2; perhaps TRBD1 as D (6 bases). The CDR3 consists of 13 residues. CDR1 MDHEN and CDR2 SYDVKM come from the germline V gene. With 6 bases removed from V and 4 bases from J, the gap between germline ends came to 12 bases. DNA for the CDR3: TGTGCCAGCAGAGTACAGGGTACCTATGGCTACACCTTC. This codes for CASRVQGTYGYTF.

The J gene is TRBJ2-3, the V gene TRBV5-6; 8 nucleotides align to TRBD2. Trimming took 0 bases from V and 4 from J; bases not matched to a gene: 7. Germline loops: CDR1 SGHDT, CDR2 YYEEEE. This CDR3 region has 16 residues. The chain's CDR3 is CASSLDPGGPADTQYF. The CDR3 nucleotides are TGTGCCAGCAGCTTGGATCCGGGAGGGCCAGCAGATACGCAGTATTTT.

The chain has TRBV6-2 or TRBV6-3 and TRBJ2-7; TRBD2 is a possible D gene (6 bases). The germline gives CDR1 MNHEY, CDR2 SVGEGT. Deletions cut 6 bases from V and 6 bases from J, with 15 bases between. The CDR3 totals 13 residues. In nucleotides, the CDR3 is TGTGCCAGCAGCAAGGGCGGGGTAGGCGAGCAGTACTTC. Translated: CASSKGGVGEQYF.

V gene TRBV4-2 combines with J gene TRBJ2-5; D may be TRBD2 (6 bases). From germline, CDR1 is LGHNA and CDR2 YNFKEQ. This CDR3 contains 15 residues. The V and J ends lost 5 bases and 4 bases respectively, with 17 bases between them. CDR3 loop: CASSWDSDLGETQYF. Written as DNA, the CDR3 is TGTGCCAGCAGCTGGGACTCAGACCTAGGAGAGACCCAGTACTTC.